This entry lists 30 T cell receptor beta chains sequenced from one sample in a study of breast tumors, draining lymph nodes, adjacent tissues. Breast cancer patients provided tissue from their axillary draining lymph nodes. One entry per CDR3 protein, called by TCRdb with MiXCR from the multiplex PCR reads. The sample lists approximately 100,000 distinct CDR3 sequences, approximately 22% occurring once. The specimen was axillary lymph node tissue. Receptor source: a female donor with breast cancer. Some clones in this sample may be carry-over from other donors' samples.

This clonotype was observed at least ten times. The V and J genes are TRBV6-5 and TRBJ1-2, with a possible D match to TRBD1 (5 bases). V lost 3 bases, J lost 0 bases, and 17 bases lay in between. This CDR3 is 17 amino acids long. Per germline, CDR1 MNHEY and CDR2 SVGAGI. The CDR3 bases are TGTGCCAGCAGTTATTCCTCCCCGGGGCCATCTAACTATGGCTACACCTTC. Translating it yields CASSYSSPGPSNYGYTF.

This clonotype appeared many times. The chain employs TRBV6-1 and TRBJ1-2, with D tentatively TRBD1 (5 bases). The V and J ends lost 5 bases and 8 bases respectively, with 21 bases between them. Per the germline V gene, CDR1 is MNHNS and CDR2 is SASEGT. This CDR3 contains 15 residues. CDR3 DNA: TGTGCCAGCAGTCCCCAACGGCGGGGGGGACTCGGCTACACCTTC. This sequence encodes CASSPQRRGGLGYTF.

This clonotype occurred many times. This chain joins TRBV4-2 and TRBJ1-4; D unresolved. The V and J ends lost 2 bases and 0 bases respectively, with 13 bases between them. The CDR3 runs 17 residues. Germline loops: CDR1 LGHNA, CDR2 YNFKEQ. CDR3 coding DNA: TGTGCCAGCAGCCAACCATATACCGGGGCAACTAATGAAAAACTGTTTTTT. Translating gives CASSQPYTGATNEKLFF.

A note on this clonotype: Possible read error: a much larger clone is one base away. The CDR3 sequence is CASTKGGSKNIRYF. The CDR3 DNA is TGTGCCAGCACCAAAGGGGGATCCAAAAACATTCGGTACTTC. The chain combines TRBV6-5 with TRBJ2-4; D is perhaps TRBD1 (6 bases). The germline V gene has CDR1 MNHEY and CDR2 SVGAGI. The CDR3 totals 14 residues.

This clonotype was picked up many times. The gene calls are TRBV7-9 and TRBJ1-2; the D is unclear. The CDR3 is made up of 15 amino acids. Germline V lookup: CDR1 SEHNR, CDR2 FQNEAQ (reference sequence). Trimming took 2 bases from V and 8 from J, leaving 18 bases between them. CDR3 nucleotides: TGTGCCAGCAGCTTAACTGGAGGTGGGCTTCCCGGCTACACCTTC. It yields the protein CASSLTGGGLPGYTF.

This clonotype has a count of ten or more. V is TRBV11-2 and J is TRBJ2-5, with D hard to call. Germline assignment: CDR1 SGHAT and CDR2 FQNNGV. CDR3 size: 16 residues. V was trimmed by 0 bases and J by 4 bases, leaving 15 bases between them. The CDR3 coding sequence is TGTGCCAGCAGCTTAGATCCGCGGTTCGGACGAGAGACCCAGTACTTC. Its translation is CASSLDPRFGRETQYF.

This clonotype showed up many times. The chain couples TRBV10-3 to TRBJ1-5; the D is unclear. This CDR3 is built from 15 residues. Trimming stripped 4 bases from V and 0 bases from J, with 10 bases between. CDR1 and CDR2 (germline): ENHRY, SYGVKD. CDR3 coding DNA: TGTGCCATCAGTGGAGGAGCGAATAGCAATCAGCCCCAGCATTTT. Protein sequence: CAISGGANSNQPQHF.

This clonotype appeared many times. The V and J genes are TRBV29-1 and TRBJ2-7, with 7 bases fitting TRBD2. CDR1 is SQVTM, CDR2 ANQGSEA, per germline. The CDR3 has 11 residues. The trim removed 6 bases at V and 3 bases at J, leaving 2 bases unmatched. The CDR3 loop is CSVGGRYEQYF. CDR3 sequence (DNA): TGCAGCGTGGGAGGGCGCTACGAGCAGTACTTC.

The chain has TRBV9 and TRBJ1-2, with 8 nucleotides matching TRBD1. The germline CDR1 and CDR2 sequences are SGDLS and YYNGEE. The J segment lost 4 bases and the V segment lost 7 bases, leaving 6 bases of the junction unmatched. The CDR3 runs 13 residues. CDR3 nucleotide sequence: TGTGCCAGCCGCCCCGACAGGGGCTATGGCTACACCTTC. It codes for CASRPDRGYGYTF.

This clonotype was seen repeatedly, ten times or more. The chain combines TRBV12-3 or TRBV12-4 with TRBJ2-3; 7 bases are a match to TRBD1. The CDR3 runs to 14 residues. Trimming removed 6 bases from V and 2 bases from J; junction bases left unmatched: 5. The CDR3 region is CASSPTGTTDTQYF. CDR3 nucleotide sequence: TGTGCCAGCAGCCCGACAGGGACCACAGATACGCAGTATTTT.

There are many counts of this clonotype. The gene calls are TRBV6-5 and TRBJ2-5; D may be TRBD2 (6 bases). Germline V gene sequence: CDR1 MNHEY, CDR2 SVGAGI. This CDR3 region has 17 residues. V was pared by 1 base and J by 5 bases, with 20 bases between. This CDR3 is CASSYWRGDKKLETQYF. The DNA of the CDR3 is TGTGCCAGCAGTTACTGGAGGGGCGATAAGAAGTTGGAGACCCAGTACTTC.

Comment on this clonotype: This may stem from a read error, because a much larger clone lies one nucleotide away. V gene TRBV19 combines with J gene TRBJ1-2; D not resolved. Germline V gives CDR1 LNHDA, CDR2 SQIVND (reference sequence). The CDR3 has 14 amino acids. The V and J ends lost 4 bases and 4 bases respectively, with 13 bases between them. The CDR3 sequence: CASSTVISGYGYTF. In DNA form, the CDR3 reads TGTGCCAGTAGTACTGTGATCTCGGGCTATGGCTACACCTTC.

This clonotype was observed a few times. V is TRBV28 and J is TRBJ2-1; TRBD2 agrees at 13 bases. This CDR3 contains 15 residues. V lost 5 bases, J lost 6 bases, and 4 bases stayed unmatched. The germline CDR1 and CDR2 sequences are MDHEN and SYDVKM. The CDR3 loop reads CASSRTSGSGNEQFF. In DNA, the CDR3 is TGTGCCAGCAGTCGGACTAGCGGGAGTGGCAATGAGCAGTTCTTC.

In the case of this clonotype: This clone may be a read error of a much larger clone one base away. This rearrangement joins TRBV28 to TRBJ1-2; D is uncertain. The V and J ends lost 5 bases and 7 bases respectively, with 17 bases between them. The CDR3 covers 14 residues. Germline V lookup: CDR1 MDHEN, CDR2 SYDVKM. As DNA, the CDR3 is TGTGCCAGCAGTCCGCTTGACACGGTATTTGGCTACACCTTC. It translates to CASSPLDTVFGYTF.

The J gene is TRBJ2-4, the V gene TRBV3-1, with 7 bases matching TRBD2. The germline CDR1 and CDR2 sequences are LGHDT and YNNKEL (reference sequence). The CDR3 totals 15 residues. With V trimmed by 4 bases and J by 1 base, 4 bases remained unmatched. The CDR3 region is CASSRGGGAKNIQYF. CDR3 DNA sequence: TGTGCCAGCAGCCGCGGGGGTGGGGCCAAAAACATTCAGTACTTC.

On this clonotype: Just one base apart from a much larger clone, this may be a read error. J is TRBJ2-7 and V is TRBV28, with no clear D. The CDR3 covers 12 residues. Deletions cut 7 bases from V and 3 bases from J, with 10 bases between. Germline CDR1 is MDHEN and CDR2 is SYDVKM. The CDR3 here is CASINNFYEQYF. The CDR3 DNA is TGTGCCAGCATCAATAACTTCTACGAGCAGTACTTC.

This clonotype came up many times. The J gene is TRBJ2-7, the V gene TRBV2; 11 positions match TRBD1. Unmatched junction bases numbered 3, after V lost 7 bases and J lost 1 base. The germline V gene has CDR1 SNHLY and CDR2 FYNNEI. The CDR3 is 14 amino acids. The CDR3 is CASIRDRGSYEQYF. The DNA for the CDR3 is TGTGCCAGCATCCGGGACAGGGGGTCCTACGAGCAGTACTTC. The complete variable domain, with remaining parts taken from reference TRBV2 and TRBJ2-7, reads EPEVTQTPSHQVTQMGQEVILRCVPISNHLYFYWYRQILGQKVEFLVSFYNNEISEKSEIFDDQFSVERPDGSNFTLKIRSTKLEDSAMYFCASIRDRGSYEQYFGPGTRLTVT.

This clonotype has ten or more counts. V gene TRBV18 combines with J gene TRBJ2-1; 9 nucleotides agree with TRBD2. V lost 2 bases to trimming and J lost 8 bases; unmatched junction nucleotides: 7. Germline V lookup: CDR1 KGHSH, CDR2 LQKENI. CDR3 length equals 15 residues. As DNA, the CDR3 is TGTGCCAGCTCACCAATCGGCGGGAGGGGGTATGAGCAGTTCTTC. This sequence encodes CASSPIGGRGYEQFF.

This clonotype was recorded many times. The chain joins TRBV5-1 to TRBJ1-2; maybe TRBD1 (6 bases). V lost 4 bases and J lost 3, with 22 bases in between. The length of the CDR3 is 17 residues. The germline V gene has CDR1 SGHRS and CDR2 YFSETQ. CDR3 protein: CASSLGWGQGRDYGYTF. In DNA form, the CDR3 reads TGCGCCAGCAGCCTGGGATGGGGACAAGGAAGGGACTATGGCTACACCTTC.

Many counts were recorded for this clonotype. The chain employs TRBV30 and TRBJ2-7; D gene ambiguous. V dropped 0 bases and J dropped 0 bases, with 12 bases sitting between them. The CDR3 covers 15 residues. CDR1 and CDR2 from the germline V gene are GTSNPN and SVGIG (reference sequence). CDR3 DNA sequence: TGTGCCTGGAGTGTTAAGGGCTTGGTCTCCTACGAGCAGTACTTC. Translating gives CAWSVKGLVSYEQYF.

The chain couples TRBV4-2 to TRBJ1-1, with 7 bases that match TRBD1. The CDR3 is 17 residues long. J gave up 1 base and V 1 base, and 9 bases lay outside the gene matches. Germline CDR1 and CDR2: LGHNA and YNFKEQ. CDR3 DNA: TGTGCCAGCAGCCAAGTTTCCTTGGAGGGGGCGAACACTGAAGCTTTCTTT. It encodes CASSQVSLEGANTEAFF.

This clonotype was seen many times. The chain is built from TRBV11-2 and TRBJ2-7, with a weak D call TRBD1 (6 bases). V dropped 5 bases and J dropped 2 bases, with 16 bases sitting between them. The CDR3 totals 15 residues. Germline lookup yields CDR1 SGHAT and CDR2 FQNNGV. The CDR3 region has the DNA TGTGCCAGCAGCCCCCGCCGGGACACCCCCTACGAGCAGTACTTC. Its protein is CASSPRRDTPYEQYF. The variable domain in full, completed from reference TRBV11-2 and TRBJ2-7, reads EAGVAQSPRYKIIEKRQSVAFWCNPISGHATLYWYQQILGQGPKLLIQFQNNGVVDDSQLPKDRFSAERLKGVDSTLKIQPAKLEDSAVYLCASSPRRDTPYEQYFGPGTRLTVT.

At least ten counts were recorded for this clonotype. This chain links TRBV12-3 or TRBV12-4 with TRBJ1-5; D call uncertain. This CDR3 contains 13 residues. V was cut by 6 bases and J by 6 bases, with 12 bases left in between. DNA for the CDR3: TGTGCCAGCAGGCTCGCTGAGGGTCAGCCCCAGCATTTT. Protein sequence: CASRLAEGQPQHF.

This clonotype was found many times. CDR3 sequence reads: CASSTGPRGYEQYF. DNA for the CDR3: TGTGCCAGTAGTACGGGACCGCGAGGCTACGAGCAGTACTTC. The chain couples TRBV19 to TRBJ2-7; perhaps D is TRBD1 or TRBD2 (5 bases each). V lost 4 bases, J lost 3 bases, and 13 bases lay in between. In germline, CDR1 is LNHDA, CDR2 SQIVND (reference sequence). The CDR3 is 14 residues long.

Ten or more counts support this clonotype. The rearrangement links TRBV12-3 or TRBV12-4 to TRBJ2-7; TRBD1 matches 9 bases. This CDR3 comprises 15 residues. Trimming removed 6 bases from V and 5 bases from J; junction bases left unmatched: 11. CDR3 sequence: CASSPGTGPWHEQYF. The CDR3 bases are TGTGCCAGCAGCCCCGGGACAGGGCCATGGCACGAGCAGTACTTC.

This clonotype showed up just once. The V and J genes are TRBV9 and TRBJ1-6; no reliable D call. Germline V CDR1 and CDR2: SGDLS, YYNGEE. CDR3 length: 14 amino acids. The V and J ends lost 4 bases and 9 bases respectively, with 14 bases between them. CDR3 sequence (DNA): TGTGCCAGCAGCTCCCGGGTTTCTGGTTCACCCCTCCACTTT. Protein: CASSSRVSGSPLHF.

In this sample, this clonotype turned up many times. The rearrangement joins TRBV4-2 to TRBJ2-7; D not certain. Germline assignment: CDR1 LGHNA and CDR2 YNFKEQ. The CDR3 runs 15 residues. V was clipped by 0 bases and J by 2 bases, with 11 bases between them. The chain's CDR3 is CASSQDFRRTYEQYF. The DNA for the CDR3 is TGTGCCAGCAGCCAAGATTTCCGACGGACCTACGAGCAGTACTTC.

This clonotype turned up a few times. A single base separates this from a much larger clone, so it may be a read error. This chain uses TRBV19 with TRBJ1-3; 7 bases align to TRBD1. Germline lookup yields CDR1 LNHDA and CDR2 SQIVND (reference sequence). The CDR3 is 15 residues long. Written as DNA, the CDR3 is TGTGCCAGTACCAGAAGACAGGGCTCGGGAAGCACCATATATTTT. This codes for CASTRRQGSGSTIYF.

Turning to this clonotype: Possible read error: a much larger clone is one base away. The chain is built from TRBV5-6 and TRBJ1-2, with D hard to call. The CDR3 is 12 residues long. From germline, CDR1 is SGHDT and CDR2 YYEEEE. V gave up 0 bases and J gave up 7 bases, with 7 bases separating them. The CDR3 protein is CASSLELSGYTF. As DNA, the CDR3 is TGTGCCAGCAGCTTGGAGTTGAGTGGCTACACCTTC.

This clonotype was counted ten times or more. As DNA, the CDR3 is TGCAGCGTTGAGCAGGGGGATAGGGAGACCCAGTACTTC. Translated: CSVEQGDRETQYF. The chain has TRBV29-1 and TRBJ2-5; TRBD1 matches at 7 bases. The germline V gene has CDR1 SQVTM and CDR2 ANQGSEA. CDR3 size: 13 residues. Trimming at V came to 3 bases and at J to 5 bases, leaving 6 bases not matched to a gene.